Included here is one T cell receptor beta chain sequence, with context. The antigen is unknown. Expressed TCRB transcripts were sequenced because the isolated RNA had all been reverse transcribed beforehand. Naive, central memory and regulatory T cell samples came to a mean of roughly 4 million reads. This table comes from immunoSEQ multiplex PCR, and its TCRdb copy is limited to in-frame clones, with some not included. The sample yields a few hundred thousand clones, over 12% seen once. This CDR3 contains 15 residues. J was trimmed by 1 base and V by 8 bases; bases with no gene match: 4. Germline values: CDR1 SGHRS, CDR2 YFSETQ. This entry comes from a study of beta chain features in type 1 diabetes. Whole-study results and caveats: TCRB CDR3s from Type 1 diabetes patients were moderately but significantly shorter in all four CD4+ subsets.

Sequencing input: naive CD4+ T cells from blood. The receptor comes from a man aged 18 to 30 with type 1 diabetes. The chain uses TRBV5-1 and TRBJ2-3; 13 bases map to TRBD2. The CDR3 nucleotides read TGCGCCAGTACAGGACTAGCGGGAGGCACAGATACGCAGTATTTT. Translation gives CASTGLAGGTDTQYF.